These 18 T cell receptor beta chains originate from one sample sequenced in a study of T cells in Graves' hyperthyroidism and ophthalmopathy. Amplification targeted TCR beta CDR3 regions from RNA transcripts. TCR CDR3 underwent first-round RT-PCR with the HTBI primer set. TCRdb recomputed calls from the multiplex PCR reads with MiXCR, one row per CDR3 protein. The table records fewer than 650,000 distinct CDR3 sequences, about 14% of them present only once. The sample was blood. All receptors derive from a woman in her 30s with Graves' hyperthyroidism that later progressed to Graves' ophthalmopathy.

The chain uses TRBV5-5 and TRBJ1-3; D might be TRBD1 (5 bases). Germline loops: CDR1 SGHKS, CDR2 YYEKEE (reference sequence). V was trimmed by 3 bases and J by 4 bases, leaving 14 bases between them. The CDR3 has 15 residues. The DNA for the CDR3 is TGTGCCAGCAGCTCATTTCAGGGTCGGGGAAACACCATATATTTT. Translating it yields CASSSFQGRGNTIYF.

This clonotype has a count of ten or more. The gene calls are TRBV11-2 and TRBJ1-1, with D possibly matching TRBD1 (6 bases). V shed 2 bases and J shed 2 bases, with 12 bases lying between them. The CDR3 has 15 residues. Germline assignment: CDR1 SGHAT and CDR2 FQNNGV. The DNA for the CDR3 is TGTGCCAGCAGCTTATATCTAGGGGGAAACACTGAAGCTTTCTTT. It yields the protein CASSLYLGGNTEAFF.

This clonotype was seen at least ten times. The rearrangement joins TRBV6-1 to TRBJ1-1, with D perhaps TRBD1 (6 bases). V shed 6 bases and J shed 0 bases, with 11 bases lying between them. The CDR3 sequence is 14 residues long. Germline assignment: CDR1 MNHNS and CDR2 SASEGT. CDR3 DNA: TGTGCCAGCAGGACCGGACAGCTGAACACTGAAGCTTTCTTT. As protein: CASRTGQLNTEAFF.

The sample holds many counts of this clonotype. J is TRBJ1-4 and V is TRBV28; D is uncertain. The V gene lost 3 bases and the J gene lost 0 bases, with 8 bases spanning the gap. From germline, CDR1 is MDHEN and CDR2 SYDVKM. The CDR3 is 15 amino acids. The CDR3 coding sequence is TGTGCCAGCAGTTTTCGACCCCCAACTAATGAAAAACTGTTTTTT. It specifies CASSFRPPTNEKLFF.

This clonotype was seen many times. The rearrangement joins TRBV20-1 to TRBJ2-1, with D perhaps assigned TRBD1 or TRBD2 (5 bases each). CDR1 is DFQATT and CDR2 is SNEGSKA in the germline V gene (reference sequence). The V gene lost 4 bases and the J gene lost 5 bases, with 15 bases spanning the gap. The CDR3 is 14 residues long. Here the CDR3 DNA reads TGCAGTGCTAACTGGGACCTACTCAACAATGAGCAGTTCTTC. It yields the protein CSANWDLLNNEQFF.

This clonotype has a count of ten or more. V is TRBV3-1 and J is TRBJ2-5, with D perhaps TRBD2 (5 bases). V was cut by 3 bases and J by 2 bases, with 10 bases left in between. Germline CDR1 is LGHDT and CDR2 is YNNKEL (reference sequence). The CDR3 spans 14 residues. CDR3 nucleotide sequence: TGTGCCAGCAGCCACCGGGGAATACAAGAGACCCAGTACTTC. Its protein product is CASSHRGIQETQYF.

This clonotype has a count of ten or more. The chain links TRBV11-2 to TRBJ2-7; D may be TRBD2 (6 bases). CDR3 size: 16 residues. The V gene's germline CDR1 is SGHAT and CDR2 FQNNGV. With 3 bases removed from V and 5 bases from J, the gap between germline ends came to 20 bases. CDR3 in DNA: TGTGCCAGCAGCTTGGGGCGACGAGGGAGGAGACACGAGCAGTACTTC. This codes for CASSLGRRGRRHEQYF.

The chain is built from TRBV7-9 and TRBJ2-3, with a weak D call TRBD2 (5 bases). The CDR3 length is 20 residues. Germline values: CDR1 SEHNR, CDR2 FQNEAQ (reference sequence). The V gene lost 4 bases and the J gene lost 0 bases, with 26 bases spanning the gap. The CDR3 DNA is TGTGCCAGCAGCTCCGAACCCCTGTCCGGGGTCCGAGCTAGCACAGATACGCAGTATTTT. It is translated as CASSSEPLSGVRASTDTQYF.

At least ten counts were recorded for this clonotype. The CDR3 spells CASRRGDYGYTF. In DNA, the CDR3 is TGTGCCAGCAGACGAGGAGACTATGGCTACACCTTC. V usage is TRBV28 and J usage is TRBJ1-2; D gene ambiguous. V was pared by 6 bases and J by 3 bases, with 8 bases between. Germline loops: CDR1 MDHEN, CDR2 SYDVKM. There are 12 residues in the CDR3.

This clonotype was seen many times. CDR3 amino acids: CASSIAGDNTEAFF. The CDR3 bases are TGCGCCAGCAGCATTGCGGGGGATAACACTGAAGCTTTCTTT. The genes are TRBV5-1 and TRBJ1-1, with D perhaps TRBD1 (5 bases). The length of the CDR3 is 14 residues. Between the trimmed V and J ends, which lost 4 bases and 2 bases, there was a span of 12 bases. Germline values: CDR1 SGHRS, CDR2 YFSETQ.

V gene TRBV6-2 or TRBV6-3 combines with J gene TRBJ1-1; possibly TRBD1 for D (6 bases). Germline assignment: CDR1 MNHEY and CDR2 SVGEGT. The ends were cut back, 2 bases at V and 4 bases at J, with 14 bases in the middle. The CDR3 is made up of 15 amino acids. The CDR3 region is CASSYRGELVTEAFF. The CDR3 DNA is TGTGCCAGCAGTTACAGGGGGGAGTTGGTCACTGAAGCTTTCTTT.

The rearrangement uses TRBV19 and TRBJ1-2; D is perhaps TRBD1 (5 bases). This CDR3 is built from 15 residues. Germline CDR1 LNHDA, CDR2 SQIVND (reference sequence). Trimming removed 5 bases from V and 0 bases from J, with 13 bases in between. The CDR3 loop is CASSRDAKSNYGYTF. The DNA of the CDR3 is TGTGCCAGTAGTCGGGACGCAAAATCTAACTATGGCTACACCTTC. The variable domain in full, with the rest retrieved from reference TRBV19 and TRBJ1-2, is DGGITQSPKYLFRKEGQNVTLSCEQNLNHDAMYWYRQDPGQGLRLIYYSQIVNDFQKGDIAEGYSVSREKKESFPLTVTSAQKNPTAFYLCASSRDAKSNYGYTFGSGTRLTVV.

Many counts were recorded for this clonotype. The rearrangement joins TRBV28 to TRBJ2-1, with TRBD2 matching 14 bases. This CDR3 is 17 amino acids long. Germline CDR1 is MDHEN and CDR2 is SYDVKM. Trimming removed 7 bases from V and 4 bases from J; junction bases left unmatched: 9. For the CDR3, the DNA is TGTGCCAGCACCTCTTGGGGACTAGCGGGAGAGTACAATGAGCAGTTCTTC. Residues: CASTSWGLAGEYNEQFF.

This clonotype was counted many times. This chain uses TRBV7-9 with TRBJ2-5; D perhaps matches TRBD1 (5 bases). Looked up from germline, CDR1 is SEHNR and CDR2 is FQNEAQ (reference sequence). Trimming shortened V by 5 bases and J by 5 bases, and 15 bases separated the two germline ends. The CDR3 runs 14 residues. DNA of the CDR3: TGTGCCAGCAGCCCTGGGCGGCAGGGTGAGACCCAGTACTTC. This sequence encodes CASSPGRQGETQYF. Full variable domain (remainder filled in from reference TRBV7-9 and TRBJ2-5): DTGVSQNPRHKITKRGQNVTFRCDPISEHNRLYWYRQTLGQGPEFLTYFQNEAQLEKSRLLSDRFSAERPKGSFSTLEIQRTEQGDSAMYLCASSPGRQGETQYFGPGTRLLVL.

This clonotype has ten or more counts. The V gene is TRBV12-3 or TRBV12-4, the J gene TRBJ1-2; D is possibly TRBD1 (5 bases). V was pared by 2 bases and J by 7 bases, with 11 bases between. There are 13 residues in the CDR3. In nucleotides, the CDR3 is TGTGCCAGCAGTTTATTAGGGGTTGGTGGCTACACCTTC. Translated, it gives CASSLLGVGGYTF.

This clonotype was recorded at least ten times. V and J are TRBV19 and TRBJ1-2; TRBD1 aligns across 8 bases. The germline CDR1 and CDR2 sequences are LNHDA and SQIVND (reference sequence). The CDR3 contains 15 residues. With V trimmed by 7 bases and J by 6 bases, 13 bases remained unmatched. CDR3 DNA: TGTGCCAGTACCCCGGGACAGGCAGGAATTCATGGCTACACCTTC. Protein product: CASTPGQAGIHGYTF.

This clonotype was counted many times. The chain recombines TRBV11-3 with TRBJ2-3; 12 bases align to TRBD2. This CDR3 has 16 residues. With V trimmed by 4 bases and J by 3 bases, 5 bases remained unmatched. Germline-derived CDR1 and CDR2 are SGHNT and YENEEA. The CDR3, as DNA: TGTGCCAGCAGCTCGACTAGCGGGAGCGTAACAGATACGCAGTATTTT. This encodes CASSSTSGSVTDTQYF.

In this sample, this clonotype turned up many times. The gene calls are TRBV5-1 and TRBJ1-4; D ambiguous. From germline, CDR1 is SGHRS and CDR2 YFSETQ. The CDR3 is 16 residues long. The V end was cut by 0 bases, the J end by 2 bases, with 11 bases between. In DNA form, the CDR3 reads TGCGCCAGCAGCTTGGTTCCCCGGACCACTAATGAAAAACTGTTTTTT. It yields the protein CASSLVPRTTNEKLFF.